Here is one TCR beta chain with its context. The data originate from a study of T cell responses to AZD1222 COVID-19 vaccine. V lost 3 bases and J 1 base, leaving 7 bases between the germline ends. CDR3 size: 13 residues. Germline V gene sequence: CDR1 SGHDT, CDR2 YYEEEE. Sequencing used immunoSEQ multiplex PCR; TCRdb keeps in-frame clones, though not all of them. The sample shows 150,000 or so clones, just over 90% of them seen only once. The chain recombines TRBV5-6 with TRBJ1-2; D gene ambiguous. The source material was peripheral blood, sampled on day 0 of AZD1222 vaccination. This TCR was sampled from an adult in good health. CDR3 bases: TGTGCCAGCAGCTGGGGTAGTAACTATGGCTACACCTTC. The encoded protein is CASSWGSNYGYTF.